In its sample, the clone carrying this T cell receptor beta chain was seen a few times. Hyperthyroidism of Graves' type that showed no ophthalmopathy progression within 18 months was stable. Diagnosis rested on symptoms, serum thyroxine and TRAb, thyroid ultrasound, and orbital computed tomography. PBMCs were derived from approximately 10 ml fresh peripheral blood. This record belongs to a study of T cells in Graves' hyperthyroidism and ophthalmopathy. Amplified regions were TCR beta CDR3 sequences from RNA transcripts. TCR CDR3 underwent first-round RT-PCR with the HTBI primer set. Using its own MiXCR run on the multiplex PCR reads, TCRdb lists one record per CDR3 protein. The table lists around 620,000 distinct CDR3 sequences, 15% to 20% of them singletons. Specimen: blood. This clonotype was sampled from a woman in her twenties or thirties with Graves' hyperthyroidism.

For the CDR3, the DNA is TGCAGTGCTAGACCCCTAGCGGGAGGGTGGAATGAGCAGTTCTTC. Translating gives CSARPLAGGWNEQFF. The V gene is TRBV20-1, the J gene TRBJ2-1; 12 bases map to TRBD2. Trimming at V came to 2 bases and at J to 7 bases, leaving 6 bases not matched to a gene. CDR3 size: 15 residues. Germline CDR1 DFQATT, CDR2 SNEGSKA (reference sequence).